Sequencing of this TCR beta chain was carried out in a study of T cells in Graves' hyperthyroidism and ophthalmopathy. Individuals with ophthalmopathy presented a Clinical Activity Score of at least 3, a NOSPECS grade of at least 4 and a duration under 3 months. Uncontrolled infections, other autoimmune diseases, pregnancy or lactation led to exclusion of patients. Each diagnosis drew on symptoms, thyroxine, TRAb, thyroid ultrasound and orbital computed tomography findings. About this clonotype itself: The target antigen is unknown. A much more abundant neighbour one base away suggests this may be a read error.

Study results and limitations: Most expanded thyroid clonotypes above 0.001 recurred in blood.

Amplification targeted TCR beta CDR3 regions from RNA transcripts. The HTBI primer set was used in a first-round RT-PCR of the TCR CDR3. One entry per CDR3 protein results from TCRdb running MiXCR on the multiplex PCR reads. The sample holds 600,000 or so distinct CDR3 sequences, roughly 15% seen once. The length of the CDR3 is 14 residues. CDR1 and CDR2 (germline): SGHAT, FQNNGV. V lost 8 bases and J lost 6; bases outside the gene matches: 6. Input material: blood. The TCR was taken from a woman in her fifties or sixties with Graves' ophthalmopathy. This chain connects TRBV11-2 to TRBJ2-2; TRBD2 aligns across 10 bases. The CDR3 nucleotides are TGTGCCAGCGCGCTAGCGGGAGTAGCCGGGGAGCTGTTTTTT. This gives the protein CASALAGVAGELFF.